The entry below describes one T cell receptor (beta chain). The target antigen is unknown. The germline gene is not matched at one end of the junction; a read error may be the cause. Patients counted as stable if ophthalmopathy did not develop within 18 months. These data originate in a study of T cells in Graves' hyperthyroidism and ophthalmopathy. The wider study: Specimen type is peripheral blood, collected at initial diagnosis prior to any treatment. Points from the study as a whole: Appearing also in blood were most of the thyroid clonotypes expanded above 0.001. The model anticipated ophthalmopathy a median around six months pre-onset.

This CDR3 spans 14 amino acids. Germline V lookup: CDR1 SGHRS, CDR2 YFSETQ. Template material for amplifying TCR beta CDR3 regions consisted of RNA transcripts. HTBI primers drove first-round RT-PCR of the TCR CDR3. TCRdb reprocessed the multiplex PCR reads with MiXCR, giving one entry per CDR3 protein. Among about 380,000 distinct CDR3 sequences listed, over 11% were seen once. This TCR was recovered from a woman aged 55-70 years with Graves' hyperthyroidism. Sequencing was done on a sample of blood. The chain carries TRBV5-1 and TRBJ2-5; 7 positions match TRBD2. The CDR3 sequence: CASRGRGLGETQYF. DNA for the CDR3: TGTGCCAGCAGAGGGAGGGGTTTGGGCGAGACCCAGTACTTC.